These 14 T cell receptor beta chains originate from one sample sequenced in a study of cytomegalovirus exposure and HLA in healthy donors. The protocol was immunoSEQ multiplex PCR, while the TCRdb copy is restricted to in-frame clones and leaves out a portion. Among 200,000 or so clones listed, approximately 84% were seen once. The sample consisted of PBMCs. These receptors all stem from a man younger than 35 in good health and CMV-seropositive.

The chain joins TRBV28 to TRBJ1-2; 7 bases match TRBD1. Germline V gene sequence: CDR1 MDHEN, CDR2 SYDVKM. Trimming at V came to 8 bases and at J to 4 bases, leaving 10 bases not matched to a gene. The CDR3 has 14 amino acids. The CDR3 loop is CASYGGGSSYGYTF. In DNA, the CDR3 is TGTGCCAGCTATGGAGGGGGCAGCTCCTATGGCTACACCTTC.

This clone was recorded only once. This CDR3 is also generated by other DNA sequences in the sample. This sequence joins TRBV18 and TRBJ2-5; 7 nucleotides match TRBD1. J lost 2 bases, V lost 1 base, and 1 base had no gene match. This CDR3 has 14 amino acids. Germline V lookup: CDR1 KGHSH, CDR2 LQKENI. CDR3 residues: CASSPRGQQETQYF. Written as DNA, the CDR3 is TGTGCCAGCTCACCACGGGGACAGCAAGAGACCCAGTACTTC.

This chain connects TRBV10-2 to TRBJ2-7; 10 nucleotides align to TRBD2. The length of the CDR3 is 15 residues. V shed 2 bases, J shed 0 bases, and the junction held 1 base outside the gene matches. CDR1 WSHSY and CDR2 SAAADI come from the germline V gene. This chain's CDR3 is CASSERTSGSYEQYF. The CDR3 nucleotides read TGCGCCAGCAGTGAGAGGACTAGCGGCTCCTACGAGCAGTACTTC.

V gene TRBV13 combines with J gene TRBJ1-4, with D perhaps matching TRBD1 (6 bases). Trimming left V 4 bases short and J 4 bases short, with 13 bases between. In germline, CDR1 is PRHDT, CDR2 FYEKMQ (reference sequence). The CDR3 totals 15 residues. CDR3 coding DNA: TGTGCCAGCAGCTCACGGACAGTAGGTAATGAAAAACTGTTTTTT. Its translation is CASSSRTVGNEKLFF.

The chain links TRBV28 to TRBJ1-4, with TRBD1 matching 7 bases. The ends lost 6 bases at V and 4 bases at J; junction bases unmatched: 11. The germline V gene has CDR1 MDHEN and CDR2 SYDVKM. The CDR3 length is 16 residues. CDR3 bases: TGTGCCAGCAGAGGGGGCAGGGCCGGGAGTAATGAAAAACTGTTTTTT. This encodes CASRGGRAGSNEKLFF. Together with reference TRBV28 and TRBJ1-4, the CDR3 gives the full variable domain: DVKVTQSSRYLVKRTGEKVFLECVQDMDHENMFWYRQDPGLGLRLIYFSYDVKMKEKGDIPEGYSVSREKKERFSLILESASTNQTSMYLCASRGGRAGSNEKLFFGSGTQLSVL.

This rearrangement joins TRBV7-3 to TRBJ2-3; weak D call: TRBD2 (6 bases). V gave up 1 base and J gave up 8 bases, with 7 bases separating them. CDR1 is SGHTA and CDR2 is FQGTGA in the germline V gene. The CDR3 spans 12 residues. In DNA form, the CDR3 reads TGTGCCAGCAGCTTAATGGGGGGTACGCAGTATTTT. Translated, it gives CASSLMGGTQYF. Based on the CDR3 plus reference TRBV7-3 and TRBJ2-3, the full variable domain is GAGVSQTPSNKVTEKGKYVELRCDPISGHTALYWYRQSLGQGPEFLIYFQGTGAADDSGLPNDRFFAVRPEGSVSTLKIQRTERGDSAVYLCASSLMGGTQYFGPGTRLTVL.

The chain joins TRBV28 to TRBJ2-7, with TRBD1 as a possible D gene (8 bases). From germline, CDR1 is MDHEN and CDR2 SYDVKM. The V end was cut by 7 bases, the J end by 3 bases, with 19 bases between. The CDR3 covers 15 residues. The CDR3 DNA sequence: TGTGCCAGCACCACAGGGGGGAGGGGCCTCTACGAGCAGTACTTC. It is translated as CASTTGGRGLYEQYF.

Comments on this clone: A junction boundary mismatches the germline segment, possibly from a read error. This sequence joins TRBV7-9 and TRBJ1-5; D gene uncertain. This CDR3 region has 15 residues. The germline gives CDR1 SEHNR, CDR2 FQNEAQ (reference sequence). The CDR3 loop is CATSLYSGGNQPQHF. The CDR3 coding sequence is TGTGCCACCAGCTTATACTCCGGGGGCAATCAGCCCCAGCATTTT.

V and J are TRBV9 and TRBJ1-1, with 7 bases matching TRBD1. V was clipped by 0 bases and J by 1 base; unmatched bases: 3. CDR3 length: 15 residues. CDR1 is SGDLS, CDR2 YYNGEE, per germline. CDR3 loop: CASSVGTGGNTEAFF. As DNA, the CDR3 is TGTGCCAGCAGCGTAGGGACAGGAGGGAACACTGAAGCTTTCTTT.

This clone was detected only once. V usage is TRBV4-2 and J usage is TRBJ1-2, with 8 bases lining up with TRBD1. V lost 4 bases, J lost 0 bases, and 7 bases stayed unmatched. Germline values: CDR1 LGHNA, CDR2 YNFKEQ. This CDR3 region has 16 residues. CDR3 protein: CASSPSRDRTNYGYTF. CDR3 DNA: TGTGCCAGCAGCCCCAGCCGGGACAGGACTAACTATGGCTACACCTTC.

The chain employs TRBV9 and TRBJ2-7, with D maybe TRBD2 (6 bases). The germline V gene has CDR1 SGDLS and CDR2 YYNGEE. This CDR3 contains 14 residues. V was clipped by 0 bases and J by 4 bases, with 11 bases between them. This CDR3 is CASSVGAGRYEQYF. CDR3 bases: TGTGCCAGCAGCGTAGGGGCGGGAAGGTACGAGCAGTACTTC.

This sequence joins TRBV4-3 and TRBJ2-5; no definite D call. V dropped 0 bases and J dropped 2 bases, with 7 bases sitting between them. The germline gives CDR1 LGHNA, CDR2 YSLEER. The CDR3 covers 14 residues. The CDR3 loop reads CASSQERRQETQYF. CDR3 nucleotides: TGCGCCAGCAGCCAAGAGCGCCGGCAAGAGACCCAGTACTTC.

The genes are TRBV5-1 and TRBJ2-3; TRBD2 matches 16 bases. Looked up from germline, CDR1 is SGHRS and CDR2 is YFSETQ. V was clipped by 2 bases and J by 5 bases; unmatched bases: 5. The CDR3 extends over 17 amino acids. This CDR3 is CASSFGTSGRAGDTQYF. In DNA form, the CDR3 reads TGCGCCAGCAGCTTCGGGACTAGCGGGAGGGCCGGAGATACGCAGTATTTT. Full variable domain (missing parts from reference TRBV5-1 and TRBJ2-3): KAGVTQTPRYLIKTRGQQVTLSCSPISGHRSVSWYQQTPGQGLQFLFEYFSETQRNKGNFPGRFSGRQFSNSRSEMNVSTLELGDSALYLCASSFGTSGRAGDTQYFGPGTRLTVL.

V is TRBV7-8 and J is TRBJ1-5, with 7 bases aligning to TRBD1. The trim removed 4 bases at V and 9 bases at J, leaving 18 bases unmatched. The CDR3 is 17 amino acids. The V gene's germline CDR1 is SGHVS and CDR2 FQNEAQ. For the CDR3, the DNA is TGTGCCAGCAGCTCCGGGAGACGGACAGGTGGGATGAGGCCCCAGCATTTT. This sequence encodes CASSSGRRTGGMRPQHF. The full variable domain, completed using reference TRBV7-8 and TRBJ1-5, is GAGVSQSPRYKVAKRGQDVALRCDPISGHVSLFWYQQALGQGPEFLTYFQNEAQLDKSGLPSDRFFAERPEGSVSTLKIQRTQQEDSAVYLCASSSGRRTGGMRPQHFGDGTRLSIL.